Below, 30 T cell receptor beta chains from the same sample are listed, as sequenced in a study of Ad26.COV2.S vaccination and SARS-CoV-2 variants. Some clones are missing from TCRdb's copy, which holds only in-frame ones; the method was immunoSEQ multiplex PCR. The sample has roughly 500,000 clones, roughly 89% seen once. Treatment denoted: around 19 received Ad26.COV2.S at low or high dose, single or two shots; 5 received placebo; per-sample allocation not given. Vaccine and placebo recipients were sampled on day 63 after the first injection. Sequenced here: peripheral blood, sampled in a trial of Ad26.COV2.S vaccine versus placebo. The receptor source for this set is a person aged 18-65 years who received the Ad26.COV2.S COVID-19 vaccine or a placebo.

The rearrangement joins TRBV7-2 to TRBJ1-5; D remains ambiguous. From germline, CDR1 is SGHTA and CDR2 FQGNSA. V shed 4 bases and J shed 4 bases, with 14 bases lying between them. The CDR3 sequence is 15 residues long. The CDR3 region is CASSSVGRRNQPQHF. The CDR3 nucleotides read TGTGCCAGCAGCTCAGTTGGACGGAGGAATCAGCCCCAGCATTTT.

CDR3 sequence (DNA): TGTGCCAGCAGCTTAGGGTTAAGCACCACTTTCGTTTATGGCTACACCTTC. Residues: CASSLGLSTTFVYGYTF. V and J are TRBV7-9 and TRBJ1-2, with D unresolved. Germline CDR1 SEHNR, CDR2 FQNEAQ (reference sequence). The CDR3 is 17 residues long. Trimming shortened V by 1 base and J by 5 bases, and 20 bases separated the two germline ends.

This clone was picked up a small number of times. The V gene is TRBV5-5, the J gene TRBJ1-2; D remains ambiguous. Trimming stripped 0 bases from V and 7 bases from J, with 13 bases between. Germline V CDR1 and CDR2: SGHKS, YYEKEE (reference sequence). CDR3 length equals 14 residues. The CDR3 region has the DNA TGTGCCAGCAGCTTGGAAGTCAGGCTTATTGGCTACACCTTC. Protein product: CASSLEVRLIGYTF.

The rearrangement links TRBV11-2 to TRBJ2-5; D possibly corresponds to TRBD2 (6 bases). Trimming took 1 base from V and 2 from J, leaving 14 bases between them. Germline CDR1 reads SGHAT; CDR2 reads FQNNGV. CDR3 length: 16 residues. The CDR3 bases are TGTGCCAGCAGCTTAGTAGGAGGGTTTGGGCAAGAGACCCAGTACTTC. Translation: CASSLVGGFGQETQYF.

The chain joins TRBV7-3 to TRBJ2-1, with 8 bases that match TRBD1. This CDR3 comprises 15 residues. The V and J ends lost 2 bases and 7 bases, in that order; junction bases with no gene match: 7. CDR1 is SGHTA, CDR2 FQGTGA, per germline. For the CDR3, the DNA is TGTGCCAGCAGCTTACGGGACAGGACCCTAAATGAGCAGTTCTTC. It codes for CASSLRDRTLNEQFF.

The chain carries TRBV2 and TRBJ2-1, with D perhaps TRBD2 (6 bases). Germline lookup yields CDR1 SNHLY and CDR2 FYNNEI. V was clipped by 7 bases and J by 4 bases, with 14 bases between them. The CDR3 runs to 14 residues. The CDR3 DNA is TGTGCCAGCACCGGGGAGGAAGGATACAATGAGCAGTTCTTC. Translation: CASTGEEGYNEQFF.

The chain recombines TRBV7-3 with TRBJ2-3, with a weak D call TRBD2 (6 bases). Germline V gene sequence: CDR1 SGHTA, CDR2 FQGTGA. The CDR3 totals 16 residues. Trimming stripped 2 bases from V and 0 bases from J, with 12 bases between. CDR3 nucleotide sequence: TGTGCCAGCAGCTTACGGGGGACCTTGAGCACAGATACGCAGTATTTT. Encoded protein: CASSLRGTLSTDTQYF.

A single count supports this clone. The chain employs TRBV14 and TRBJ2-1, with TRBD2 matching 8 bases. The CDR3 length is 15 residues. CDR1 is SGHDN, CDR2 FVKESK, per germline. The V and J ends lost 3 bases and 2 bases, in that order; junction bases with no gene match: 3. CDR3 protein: CASSHSGDPYNEQFF. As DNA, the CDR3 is TGTGCCAGCAGCCATAGCGGGGACCCCTACAATGAGCAGTTCTTC.

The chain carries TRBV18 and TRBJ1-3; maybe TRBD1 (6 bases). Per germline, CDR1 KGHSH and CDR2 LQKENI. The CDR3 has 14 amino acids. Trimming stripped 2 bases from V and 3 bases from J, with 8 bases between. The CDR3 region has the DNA TGTGCCAGCTCACCAAGACAGGATGGAAACACCATATATTTT. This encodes CASSPRQDGNTIYF.

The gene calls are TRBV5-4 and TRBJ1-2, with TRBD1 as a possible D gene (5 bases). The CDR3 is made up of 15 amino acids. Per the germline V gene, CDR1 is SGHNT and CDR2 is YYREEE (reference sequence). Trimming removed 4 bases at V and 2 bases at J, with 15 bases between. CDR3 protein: CASSPMGGGNYGYTF. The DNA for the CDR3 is TGTGCCAGCAGCCCTATGGGGGGAGGGAACTATGGCTACACCTTC.

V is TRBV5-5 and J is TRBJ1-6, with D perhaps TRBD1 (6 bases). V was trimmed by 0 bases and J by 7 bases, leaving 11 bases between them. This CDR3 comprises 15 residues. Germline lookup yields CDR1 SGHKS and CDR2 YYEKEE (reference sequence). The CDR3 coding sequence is TGTGCCAGCAGCTTGGTTACAGGGAGCAATTCACCCCTCCACTTT. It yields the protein CASSLVTGSNSPLHF. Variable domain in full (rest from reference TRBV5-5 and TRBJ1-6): DAGVTQSPTHLIKTRGQQVTLRCSPISGHKSVSWYQQVLGQGPQFIFQYYEKEERGRGNFPDRFSARQFPNYSSELNVNALLLGDSALYLCASSLVTGSNSPLHFGNGTRLTVT.

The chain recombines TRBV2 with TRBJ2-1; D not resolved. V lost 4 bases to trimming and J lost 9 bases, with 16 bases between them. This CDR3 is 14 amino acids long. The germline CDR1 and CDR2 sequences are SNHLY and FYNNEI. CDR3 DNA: TGTGCCAGCAGTGCGCGAGCTCGCAGTACTGAGCAGTTCTTC. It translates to CASSARARSTEQFF.

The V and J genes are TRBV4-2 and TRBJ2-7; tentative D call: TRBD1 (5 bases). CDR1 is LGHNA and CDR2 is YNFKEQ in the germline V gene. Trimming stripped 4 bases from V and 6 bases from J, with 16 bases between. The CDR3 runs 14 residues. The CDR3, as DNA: TGTGCCAGCAGCCCCCAAAGGGGATCCGCCGAGCAGTACTTC. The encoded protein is CASSPQRGSAEQYF.

This chain's CDR3 is CASSLISPGETQYF. The CDR3 coding sequence is TGCGCCAGCAGCTTGATCTCCCCCGGGGAGACCCAGTACTTC. The chain has TRBV5-1 and TRBJ2-5; D gene ambiguous. This CDR3 spans 14 amino acids. The germline CDR1 and CDR2 sequences are SGHRS and YFSETQ. The V end lost 1 base, the J end lost 5 bases, and 12 bases lay between the germline ends.

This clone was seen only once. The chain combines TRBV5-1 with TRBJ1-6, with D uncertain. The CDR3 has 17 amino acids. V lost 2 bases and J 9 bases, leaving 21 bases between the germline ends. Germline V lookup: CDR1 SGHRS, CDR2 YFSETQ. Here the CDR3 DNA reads TGCGCCAGCAGCTTTTTACCGGGAGGATTAACGGTTTCACCCCTCCACTTT. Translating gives CASSFLPGGLTVSPLHF. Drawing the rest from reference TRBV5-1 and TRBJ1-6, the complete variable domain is KAGVTQTPRYLIKTRGQQVTLSCSPISGHRSVSWYQQTPGQGLQFLFEYFSETQRNKGNFPGRFSGRQFSNSRSEMNVSTLELGDSALYLCASSFLPGGLTVSPLHFGNGTRLTVT.

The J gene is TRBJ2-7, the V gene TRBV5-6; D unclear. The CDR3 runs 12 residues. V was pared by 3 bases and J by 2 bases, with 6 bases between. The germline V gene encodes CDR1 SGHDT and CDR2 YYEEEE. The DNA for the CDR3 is TGTGCCAGCAGCTCCCACCCCTACGAGCAGTACTTC. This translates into CASSSHPYEQYF. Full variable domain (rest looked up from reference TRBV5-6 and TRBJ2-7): DAGVTQSPTHLIKTRGQQVTLRCSPKSGHDTVSWYQQALGQGPQFIFQYYEEEERQRGNFPDRFSGHQFPNYSSELNVNALLLGDSALYLCASSSHPYEQYFGPGTRLTVT.

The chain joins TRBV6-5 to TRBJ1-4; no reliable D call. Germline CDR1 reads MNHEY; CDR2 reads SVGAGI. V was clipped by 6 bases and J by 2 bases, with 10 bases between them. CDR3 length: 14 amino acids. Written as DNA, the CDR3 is TGTGCCAGCAGGAACGGTCTTACTAATGAAAAACTGTTTTTT. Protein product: CASRNGLTNEKLFF.

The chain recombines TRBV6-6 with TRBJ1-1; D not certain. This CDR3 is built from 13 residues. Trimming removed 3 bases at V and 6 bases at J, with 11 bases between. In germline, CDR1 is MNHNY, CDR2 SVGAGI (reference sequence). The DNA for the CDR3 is TGTGCCAGCAGTTATTCGCCCGGGGCTGAAGCTTTCTTT. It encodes CASSYSPGAEAFF.

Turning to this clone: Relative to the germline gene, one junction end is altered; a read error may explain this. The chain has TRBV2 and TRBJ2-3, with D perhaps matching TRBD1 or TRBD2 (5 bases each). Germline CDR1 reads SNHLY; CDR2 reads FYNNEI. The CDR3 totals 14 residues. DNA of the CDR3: TGTGCCAGCTATGGTCTTGAGGGCACAGGTACGCAGTATTTT. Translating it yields CASYGLEGTGTQYF. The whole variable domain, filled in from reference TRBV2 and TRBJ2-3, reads EPEVTQTPSHQVTQMGQEVILRCVPISNHLYFYWYRQILGQKVEFLVSFYNNEISEKSEIFDDQFSVERPDGSNFTLKIRSTKLEDSAMYFCASYGLEGTGTQYFGPGTRLTVL.

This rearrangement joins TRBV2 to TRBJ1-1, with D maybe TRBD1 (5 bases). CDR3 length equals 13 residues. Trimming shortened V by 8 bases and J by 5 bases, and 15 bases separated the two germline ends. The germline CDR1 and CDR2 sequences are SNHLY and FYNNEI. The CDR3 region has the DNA TGTGCCAGCCAAATGAGAGAGGGGACTGAAGCTTTCTTT. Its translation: CASQMREGTEAFF.

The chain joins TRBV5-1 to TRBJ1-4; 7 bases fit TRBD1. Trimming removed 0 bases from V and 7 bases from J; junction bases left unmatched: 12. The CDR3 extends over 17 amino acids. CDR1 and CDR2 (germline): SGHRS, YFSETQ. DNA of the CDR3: TGCGCCAGCAGCTTGGGTACCTTACAGGGGTACGGTGAAAAACTGTTTTTT. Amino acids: CASSLGTLQGYGEKLFF.

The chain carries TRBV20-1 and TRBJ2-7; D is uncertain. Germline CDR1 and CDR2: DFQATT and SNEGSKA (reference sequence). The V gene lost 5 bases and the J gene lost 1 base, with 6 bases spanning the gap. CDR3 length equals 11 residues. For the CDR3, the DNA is TGCAGTGCTTACGAGTCCTACGAGCAGTACTTC. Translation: CSAYESYEQYF.

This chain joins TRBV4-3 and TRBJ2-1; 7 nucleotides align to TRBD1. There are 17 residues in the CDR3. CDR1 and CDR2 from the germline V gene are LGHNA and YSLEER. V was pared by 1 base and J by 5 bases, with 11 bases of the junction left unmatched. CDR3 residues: CASSQVLRETGNNEQFF. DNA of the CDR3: TGCGCCAGCAGCCAAGTCCTCAGGGAGACAGGGAACAATGAGCAGTTCTTC.

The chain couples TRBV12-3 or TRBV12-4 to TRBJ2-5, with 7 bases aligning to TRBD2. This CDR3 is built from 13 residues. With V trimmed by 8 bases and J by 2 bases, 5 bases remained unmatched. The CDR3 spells CASPAGVQETQYF. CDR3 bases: TGTGCCAGCCCCGCGGGGGTGCAAGAGACCCAGTACTTC.

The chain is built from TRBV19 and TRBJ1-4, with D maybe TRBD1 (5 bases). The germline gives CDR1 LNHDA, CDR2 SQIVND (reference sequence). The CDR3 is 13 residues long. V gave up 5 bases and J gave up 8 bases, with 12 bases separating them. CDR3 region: CASSWTEGEKLFF. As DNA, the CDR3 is TGTGCCAGTAGTTGGACTGAGGGGGAAAAACTGTTTTTT.

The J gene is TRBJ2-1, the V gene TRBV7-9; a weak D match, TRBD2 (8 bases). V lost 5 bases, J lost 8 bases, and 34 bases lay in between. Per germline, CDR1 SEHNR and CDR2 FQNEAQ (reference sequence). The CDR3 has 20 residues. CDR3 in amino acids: CASSTDRRRWLGGRSDEQFF. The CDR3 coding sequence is TGTGCCAGCAGCACGGACAGGCGACGGTGGTTGGGCGGGAGGTCCGATGAGCAGTTCTTC. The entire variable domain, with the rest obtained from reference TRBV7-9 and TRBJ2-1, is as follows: DTGVSQNPRHKITKRGQNVTFRCDPISEHNRLYWYRQTLGQGPEFLTYFQNEAQLEKSRLLSDRFSAERPKGSFSTLEIQRTEQGDSAMYLCASSTDRRRWLGGRSDEQFFGPGTRLTVL.

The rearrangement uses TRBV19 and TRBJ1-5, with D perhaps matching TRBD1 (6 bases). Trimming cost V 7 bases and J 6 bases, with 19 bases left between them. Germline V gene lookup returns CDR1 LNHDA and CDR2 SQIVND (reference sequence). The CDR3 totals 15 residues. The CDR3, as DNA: TGTGCCAGTACCCGCGGAGGGGGTTGGAGTCAGCCCCAGCATTTT. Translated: CASTRGGGWSQPQHF.

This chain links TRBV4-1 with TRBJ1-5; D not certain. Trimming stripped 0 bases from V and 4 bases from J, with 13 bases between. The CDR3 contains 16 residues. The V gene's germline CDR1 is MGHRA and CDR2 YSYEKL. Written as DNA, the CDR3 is TGCGCCAGCAGCCAAGATATAGCGGAGGGAAATCAGCCCCAGCATTTT. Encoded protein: CASSQDIAEGNQPQHF.

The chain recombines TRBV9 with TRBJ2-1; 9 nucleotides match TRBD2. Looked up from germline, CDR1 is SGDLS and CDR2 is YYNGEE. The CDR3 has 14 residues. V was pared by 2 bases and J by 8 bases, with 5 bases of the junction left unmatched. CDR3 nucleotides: TGTGCCAGCAGCGTTAGACTAGCGGAAGATGAGCAGTTCTTC. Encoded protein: CASSVRLAEDEQFF.

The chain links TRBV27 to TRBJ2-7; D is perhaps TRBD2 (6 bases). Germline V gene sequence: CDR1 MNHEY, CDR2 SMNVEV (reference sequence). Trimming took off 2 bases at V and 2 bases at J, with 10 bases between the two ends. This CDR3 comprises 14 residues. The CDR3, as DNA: TGTGCCAGCAGTTTAAGACGCGGGACCTACGAGCAGTACTTC. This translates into CASSLRRGTYEQYF.